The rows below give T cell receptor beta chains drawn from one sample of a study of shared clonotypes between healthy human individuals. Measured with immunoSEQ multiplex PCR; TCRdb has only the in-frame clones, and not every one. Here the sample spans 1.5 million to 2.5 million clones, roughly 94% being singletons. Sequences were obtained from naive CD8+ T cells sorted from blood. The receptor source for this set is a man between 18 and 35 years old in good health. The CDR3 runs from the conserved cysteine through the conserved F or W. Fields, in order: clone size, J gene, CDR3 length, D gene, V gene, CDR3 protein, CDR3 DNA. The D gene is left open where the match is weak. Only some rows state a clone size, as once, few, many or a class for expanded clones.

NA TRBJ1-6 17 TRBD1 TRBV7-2 CASSLGDREISNSPLHF TGTGCCAGCAGCTTGGGGGACAGGGAAATCTCTAATTCACCCCTCCACTTT
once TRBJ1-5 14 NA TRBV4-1 CASSQDGRDQPQHF TGCGCCAGCAGCCAAGATGGTAGGGATCAGCCCCAGCATTTT
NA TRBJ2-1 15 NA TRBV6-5 CASSYTLLSYNEQFF TGTGCCAGCAGTTACACGCTTCTCTCCTACAATGAGCAGTTCTTC
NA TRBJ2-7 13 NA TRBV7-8 CASSLTATYEQYF TGTGCCAGCAGCTTAACAGCCACCTACGAGCAGTACTTC
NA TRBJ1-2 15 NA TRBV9 CASSVGGGPSYGYTF TGTGCCAGCAGCGTAGGAGGAGGCCCCTCCTATGGCTACACCTTC
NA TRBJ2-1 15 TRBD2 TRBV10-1 CASSVAGEGYNEQFF TGCGCCAGCAGTGTAGCGGGAGAGGGGTACAATGAGCAGTTCTTC
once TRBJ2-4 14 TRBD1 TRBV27 CASSEIGQGSIQYF TGTGCCAGCAGTGAAATAGGACAGGGCTCCATTCAGTACTTC
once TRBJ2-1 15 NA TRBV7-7 CASSSTRSSYNEQFF TGTGCTAGCAGCTCCACCAGGTCTTCCTACAATGAGCAGTTCTTC
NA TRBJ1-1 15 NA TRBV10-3 CAISDPTVMNTEAFF TGTGCCATCAGTGACCCGACAGTTATGAACACTGAAGCTTTCTTT
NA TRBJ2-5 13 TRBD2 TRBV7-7 CASSYAGGETQYF TGTGCTAGCAGCTACGCGGGAGGGGAGACCCAGTACTTC
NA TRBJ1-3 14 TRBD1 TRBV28 CAGVDRGPGNTIYF TGTGCCGGGGTCGACAGGGGGCCAGGAAACACCATATATTTT
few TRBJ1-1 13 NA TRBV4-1 CASSLGRSTEAFF TGCGCCAGCAGCCTGGGGAGATCCACTGAAGCTTTCTTT
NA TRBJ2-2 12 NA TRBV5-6 CASSLGIGELFF TGTGCCAGCAGCCTCGGTATCGGGGAGCTGTTTTTT
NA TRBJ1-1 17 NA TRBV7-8 CASSNLRSGGRVDEAFF TGTGCCAGCAGCAATTTACGAAGCGGAGGCAGGGTGGATGAAGCTTTCTTT
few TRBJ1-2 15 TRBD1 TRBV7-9 CASSQGGEEIYGYTF TGTGCCAGCAGCCAAGGGGGCGAGGAGATCTATGGCTACACCTTC
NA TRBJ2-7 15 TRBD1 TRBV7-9 CASSPAQGARNEQYF TGTGCCAGCAGCCCCGCACAGGGGGCTAGGAACGAGCAGTACTTC
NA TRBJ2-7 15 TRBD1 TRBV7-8 CASSLMLQGAYEQYF TGTGCCAGCAGCTTAATGTTGCAGGGGGCTTACGAGCAGTACTTC
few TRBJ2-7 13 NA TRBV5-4 CASSQSPVHEQYF TGTGCCAGCAGCCAGAGTCCCGTCCACGAGCAGTACTTC
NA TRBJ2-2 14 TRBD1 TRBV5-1 CASSPRQGNGELFF TGCGCCAGCAGCCCAAGACAGGGTAACGGGGAGCTGTTTTTT
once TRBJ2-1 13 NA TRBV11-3 CASSFNGDNEQFF TGTGCCAGCAGCTTCAACGGGGACAATGAGCAGTTCTTC
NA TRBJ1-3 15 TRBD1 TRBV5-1 CASSFGTGNGNTIYF TGCGCCAGCAGCTTCGGGACAGGGAATGGAAACACCATATATTTT
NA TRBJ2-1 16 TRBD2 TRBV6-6 CASSYPGLAVFDEQFF TGTGCCAGCAGTTACCCGGGACTAGCGGTATTCGATGAGCAGTTCTTC
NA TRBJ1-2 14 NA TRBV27 CASSIKDGYYGYTF TGTGCCAGCAGTATCAAGGACGGATACTATGGCTACACCTTC
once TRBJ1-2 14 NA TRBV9 CASAQGSISDGYTF TGTGCCAGCGCCCAAGGCAGCATATCCGATGGCTACACCTTC
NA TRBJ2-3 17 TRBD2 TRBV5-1 CASSLDPGGILTDTQYF TGCGCCAGCAGCTTGGATCCGGGAGGGATTCTCACAGATACGCAGTATTTT
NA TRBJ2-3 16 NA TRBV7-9 CASSRRSSVDTDTQYF TGTGCCAGCAGCCGCAGGTCCAGCGTGGATACAGATACGCAGTATTTT
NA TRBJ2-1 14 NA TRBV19 CASSIRGVYNEQFF TGTGCCAGTAGTATCAGGGGGGTTTACAATGAGCAGTTCTTC
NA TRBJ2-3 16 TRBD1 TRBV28 CASSLSGTGVTDTQYF TGTGCCAGCAGTTTATCGGGGACAGGGGTCACAGATACGCAGTATTTT
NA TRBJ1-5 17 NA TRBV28 CASSPPGRAIINQPQHF TGTGCCAGCAGTCCCCCGGGCCGAGCTATCATCAATCAGCCCCAGCATTTT
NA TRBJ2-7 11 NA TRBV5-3 CASSSGLEQYF TGTGCCAGCTCCTCGGGGCTCGAGCAGTACTTC
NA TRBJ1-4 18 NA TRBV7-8 CASSLAWQGGDLGEKLFF TGTGCCAGCAGCTTAGCGTGGCAGGGCGGTGACCTAGGGGAAAAACTGTTTTTT
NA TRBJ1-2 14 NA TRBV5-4 CASSLEQAYYGYTF TGTGCCAGCAGCTTGGAACAGGCTTACTATGGCTACACCTTC
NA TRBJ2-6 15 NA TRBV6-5 CASGAIGSGANVLTF TGTGCCAGCGGAGCGATTGGGTCTGGGGCCAACGTCCTGACTTTC
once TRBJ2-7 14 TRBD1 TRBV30 CAWSEQGASYEQYF TGTGCCTGGAGTGAACAGGGGGCCTCCTACGAGCAGTACTTC